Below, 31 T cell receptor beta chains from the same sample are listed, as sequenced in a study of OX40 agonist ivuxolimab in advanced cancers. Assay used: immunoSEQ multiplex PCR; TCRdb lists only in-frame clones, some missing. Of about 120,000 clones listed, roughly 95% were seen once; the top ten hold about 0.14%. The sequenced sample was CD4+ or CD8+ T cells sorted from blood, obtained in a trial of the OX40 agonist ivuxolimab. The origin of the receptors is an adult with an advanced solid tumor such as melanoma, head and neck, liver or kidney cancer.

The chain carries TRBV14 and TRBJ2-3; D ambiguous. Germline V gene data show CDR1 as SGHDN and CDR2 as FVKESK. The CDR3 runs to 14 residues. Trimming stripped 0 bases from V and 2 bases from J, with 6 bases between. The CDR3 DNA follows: TGTGCCAGCAGCCAAGATCGCAACACAGATACGCAGTATTTT. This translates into CASSQDRNTDTQYF.

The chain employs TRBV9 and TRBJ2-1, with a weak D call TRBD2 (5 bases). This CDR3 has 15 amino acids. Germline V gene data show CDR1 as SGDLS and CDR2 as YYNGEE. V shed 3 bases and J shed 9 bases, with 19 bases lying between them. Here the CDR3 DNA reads TGTGCCAGCAGCGCGATGGAGGCCCGCCCGGCTGAGCAGTTCTTC. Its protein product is CASSAMEARPAEQFF.

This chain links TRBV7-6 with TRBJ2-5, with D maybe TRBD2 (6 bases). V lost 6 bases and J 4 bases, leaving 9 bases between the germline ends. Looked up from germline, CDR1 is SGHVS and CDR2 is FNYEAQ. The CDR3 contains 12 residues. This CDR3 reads CASRAGGETQYF. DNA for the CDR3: TGTGCCAGCAGGGCCGGGGGAGAGACCCAGTACTTC.

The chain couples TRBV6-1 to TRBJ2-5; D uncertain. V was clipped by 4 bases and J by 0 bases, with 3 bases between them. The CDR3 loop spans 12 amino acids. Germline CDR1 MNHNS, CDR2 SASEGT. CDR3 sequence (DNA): TGTGCCAGCAGTGGGCACCAAGAGACCCAGTACTTC. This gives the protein CASSGHQETQYF.

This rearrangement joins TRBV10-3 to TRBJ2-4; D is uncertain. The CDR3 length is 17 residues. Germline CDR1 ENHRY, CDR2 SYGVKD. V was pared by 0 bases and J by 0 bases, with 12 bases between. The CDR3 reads CAISESQGPLAKNIQYF. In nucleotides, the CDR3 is TGTGCCATCAGTGAGTCGCAAGGACCTTTAGCCAAAAACATTCAGTACTTC.

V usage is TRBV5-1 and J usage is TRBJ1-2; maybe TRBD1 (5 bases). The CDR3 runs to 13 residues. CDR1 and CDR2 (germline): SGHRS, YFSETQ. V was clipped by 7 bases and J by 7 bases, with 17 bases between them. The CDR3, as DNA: TGCGCCAGCGGTCAGGGTGTAGGTTCTGGCTACACCTTC. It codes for CASGQGVGSGYTF.

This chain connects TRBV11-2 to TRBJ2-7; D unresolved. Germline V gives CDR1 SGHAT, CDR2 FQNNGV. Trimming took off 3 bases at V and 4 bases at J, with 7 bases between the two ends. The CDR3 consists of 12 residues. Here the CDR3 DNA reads TGTGCCAGCAGCTTGTTAGGGTACGAGCAGTACTTC. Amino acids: CASSLLGYEQYF. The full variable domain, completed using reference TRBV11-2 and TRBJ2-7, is EAGVAQSPRYKIIEKRQSVAFWCNPISGHATLYWYQQILGQGPKLLIQFQNNGVVDDSQLPKDRFSAERLKGVDSTLKIQPAKLEDSAVYLCASSLLGYEQYFGPGTRLTVT.

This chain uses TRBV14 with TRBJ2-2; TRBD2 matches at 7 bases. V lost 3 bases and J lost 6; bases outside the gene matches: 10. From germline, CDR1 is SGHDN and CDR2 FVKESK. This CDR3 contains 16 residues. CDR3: CASSQRVSAGAGELFF. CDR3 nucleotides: TGTGCCAGCAGCCAGAGGGTTTCTGCGGGAGCCGGGGAGCTGTTTTTT.

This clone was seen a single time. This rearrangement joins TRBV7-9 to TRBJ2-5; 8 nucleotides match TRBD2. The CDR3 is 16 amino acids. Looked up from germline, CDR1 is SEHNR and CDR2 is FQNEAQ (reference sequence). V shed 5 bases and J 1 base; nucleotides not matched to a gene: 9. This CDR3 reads CASSTSWREAQETQYF. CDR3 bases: TGTGCCAGCAGCACGAGCTGGCGGGAGGCCCAAGAGACCCAGTACTTC.

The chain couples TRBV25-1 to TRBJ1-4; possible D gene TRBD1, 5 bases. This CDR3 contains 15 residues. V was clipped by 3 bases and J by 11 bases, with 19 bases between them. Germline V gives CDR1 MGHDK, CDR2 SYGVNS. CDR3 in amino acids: CASSDAEIGAQKLFF. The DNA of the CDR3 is TGTGCCAGCAGTGATGCCGAGATAGGGGCGCAGAAACTGTTTTTT.

CDR3: CASRLAGVHYEQYF. In nucleotides, the CDR3 is TGTGCCAGCAGACTGGCGGGAGTCCACTACGAGCAGTACTTC. The J gene is TRBJ2-7, the V gene TRBV6-6; 7 bases line up with TRBD2. V lost 6 bases to trimming and J lost 3 bases; unmatched junction nucleotides: 8. The germline V gene encodes CDR1 MNHNY and CDR2 SVGAGI (reference sequence). The length of the CDR3 is 14 residues.

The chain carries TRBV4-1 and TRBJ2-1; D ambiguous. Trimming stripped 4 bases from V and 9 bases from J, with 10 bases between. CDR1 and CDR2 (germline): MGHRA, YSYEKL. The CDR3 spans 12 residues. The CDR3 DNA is TGCGCCAGCAGCCTTCTTTGGGGTGAGCAGTTCTTC. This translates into CASSLLWGEQFF.

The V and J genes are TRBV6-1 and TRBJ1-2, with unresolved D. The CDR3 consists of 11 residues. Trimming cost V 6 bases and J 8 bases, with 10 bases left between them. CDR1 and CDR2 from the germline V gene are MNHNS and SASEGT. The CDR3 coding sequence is TGTGCCAGCAGCCAGCACCGCGGCTACACCTTC. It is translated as CASSQHRGYTF.

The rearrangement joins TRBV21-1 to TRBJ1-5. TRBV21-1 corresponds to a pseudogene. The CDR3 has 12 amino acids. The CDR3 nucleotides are TGTGCCAGCAGCAAAGAAGCTCAGCCCCAGCATTTT. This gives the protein CASSKEAQPQHF.

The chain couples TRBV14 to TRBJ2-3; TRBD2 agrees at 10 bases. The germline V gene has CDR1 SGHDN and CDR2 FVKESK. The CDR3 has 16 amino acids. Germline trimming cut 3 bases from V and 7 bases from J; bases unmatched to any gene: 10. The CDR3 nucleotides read TGTGCCAGCAGCCAGGAGAAGTTACTAGCGGGAAATACGCAGTATTTT. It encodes CASSQEKLLAGNTQYF. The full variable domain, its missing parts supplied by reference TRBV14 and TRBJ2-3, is EAGVTQFPSHSVIEKGQTVTLRCDPISGHDNLYWYRRVMGKEIKFLLHFVKESKQDESGMPNNRFLAERTGGTYSTLKVQPAELEDSGVYFCASSQEKLLAGNTQYFGPGTRLTVL.

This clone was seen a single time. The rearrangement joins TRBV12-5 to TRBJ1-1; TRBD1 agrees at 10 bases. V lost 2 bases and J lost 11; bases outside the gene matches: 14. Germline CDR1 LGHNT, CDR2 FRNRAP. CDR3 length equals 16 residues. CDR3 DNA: TGTGCTAGTGGTTTGAACCCGGGACAGGGGCTTATCGGGGCTTTCTTT. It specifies CASGLNPGQGLIGAFF.

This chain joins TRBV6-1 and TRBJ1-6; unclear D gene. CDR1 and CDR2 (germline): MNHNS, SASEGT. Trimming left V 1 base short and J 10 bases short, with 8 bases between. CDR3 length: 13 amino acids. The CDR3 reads CASSEGRSSPLHF. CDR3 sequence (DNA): TGTGCCAGCAGTGAAGGCAGGTCCTCACCCCTCCACTTT.

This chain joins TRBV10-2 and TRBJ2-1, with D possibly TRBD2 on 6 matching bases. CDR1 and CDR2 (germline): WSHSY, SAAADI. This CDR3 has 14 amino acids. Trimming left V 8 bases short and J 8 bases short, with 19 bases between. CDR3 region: CASYPPGSGDEQFF. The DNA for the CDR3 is TGCGCCAGCTACCCTCCGGGGTCGGGAGATGAGCAGTTCTTC.

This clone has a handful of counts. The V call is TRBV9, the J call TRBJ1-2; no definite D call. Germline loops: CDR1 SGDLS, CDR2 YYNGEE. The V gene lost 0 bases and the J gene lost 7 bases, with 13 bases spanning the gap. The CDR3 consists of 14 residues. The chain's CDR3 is CASSVDPAPSGYTF. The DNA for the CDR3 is TGTGCCAGCAGCGTAGATCCAGCCCCTTCTGGCTACACCTTC.

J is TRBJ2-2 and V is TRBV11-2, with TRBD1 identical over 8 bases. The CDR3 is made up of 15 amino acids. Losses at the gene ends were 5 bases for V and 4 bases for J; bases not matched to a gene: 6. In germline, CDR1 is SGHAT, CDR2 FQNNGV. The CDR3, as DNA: TGTGCCAGCAGCGCCCGACAGGGGTTCACCGGGGAGCTGTTTTTT. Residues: CASSARQGFTGELFF.

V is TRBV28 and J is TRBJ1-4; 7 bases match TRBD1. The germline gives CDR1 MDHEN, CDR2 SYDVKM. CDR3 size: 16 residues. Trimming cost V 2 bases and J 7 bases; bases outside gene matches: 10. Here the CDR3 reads CASSLTVGTVGEKLFF. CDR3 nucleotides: TGTGCCAGCAGTTTAACCGTCGGGACAGTCGGTGAAAAACTGTTTTTT.

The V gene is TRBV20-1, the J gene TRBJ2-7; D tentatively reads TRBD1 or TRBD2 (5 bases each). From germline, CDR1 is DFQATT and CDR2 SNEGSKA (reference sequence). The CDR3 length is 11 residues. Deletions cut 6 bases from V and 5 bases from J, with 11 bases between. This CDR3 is CSARRDHEQYF. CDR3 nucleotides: TGCAGTGCGCGCCGGGACCACGAGCAGTACTTC.

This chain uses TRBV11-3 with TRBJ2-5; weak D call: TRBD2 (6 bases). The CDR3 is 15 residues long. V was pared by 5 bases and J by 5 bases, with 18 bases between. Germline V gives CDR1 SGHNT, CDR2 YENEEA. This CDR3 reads CASSAGGRPSETQYF. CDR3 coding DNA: TGTGCCAGCAGCGCCGGGGGTCGGCCGTCCGAGACCCAGTACTTC.

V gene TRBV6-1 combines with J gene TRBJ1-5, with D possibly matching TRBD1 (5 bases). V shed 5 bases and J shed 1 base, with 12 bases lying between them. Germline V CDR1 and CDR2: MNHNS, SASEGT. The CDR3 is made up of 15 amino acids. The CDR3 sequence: CASSLFRDSNQPQHF. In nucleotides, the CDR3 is TGTGCCAGCAGTCTATTCCGGGACAGCAATCAGCCCCAGCATTTT.

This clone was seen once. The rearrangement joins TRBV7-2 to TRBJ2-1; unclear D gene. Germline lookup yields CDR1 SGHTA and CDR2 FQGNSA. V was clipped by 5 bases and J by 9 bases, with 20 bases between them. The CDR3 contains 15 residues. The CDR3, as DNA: TGTGCCAGCAGCCGAAATAGTCCTGGTATCTCTGAGCAGTTCTTC. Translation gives CASSRNSPGISEQFF.

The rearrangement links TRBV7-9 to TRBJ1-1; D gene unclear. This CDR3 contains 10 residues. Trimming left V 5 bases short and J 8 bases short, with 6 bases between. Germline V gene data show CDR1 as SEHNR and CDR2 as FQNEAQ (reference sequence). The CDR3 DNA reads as TGTGCCAGCAGCGGCACAGAAGCTTTCTTT. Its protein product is CASSGTEAFF.

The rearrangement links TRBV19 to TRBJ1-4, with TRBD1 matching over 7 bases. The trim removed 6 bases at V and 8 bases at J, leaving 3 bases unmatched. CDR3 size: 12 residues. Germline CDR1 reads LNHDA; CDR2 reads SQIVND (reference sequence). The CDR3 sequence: CASSRGEEKLFF. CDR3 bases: TGTGCCAGTAGCAGGGGGGAGGAAAAACTGTTTTTT.

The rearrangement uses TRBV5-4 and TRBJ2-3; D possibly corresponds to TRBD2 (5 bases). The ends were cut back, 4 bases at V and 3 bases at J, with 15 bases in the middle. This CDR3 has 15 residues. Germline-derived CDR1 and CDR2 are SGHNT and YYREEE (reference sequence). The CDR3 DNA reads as TGTGCCAGCAGCACCCGTCTTGAGGGAACAGATACGCAGTATTTT. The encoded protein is CASSTRLEGTDTQYF.

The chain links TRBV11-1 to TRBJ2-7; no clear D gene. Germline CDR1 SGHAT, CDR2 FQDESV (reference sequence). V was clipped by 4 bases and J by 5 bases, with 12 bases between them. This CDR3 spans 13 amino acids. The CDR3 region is CASSSWGLNEQYF. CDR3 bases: TGTGCCAGCAGCTCGTGGGGTCTCAACGAGCAGTACTTC.

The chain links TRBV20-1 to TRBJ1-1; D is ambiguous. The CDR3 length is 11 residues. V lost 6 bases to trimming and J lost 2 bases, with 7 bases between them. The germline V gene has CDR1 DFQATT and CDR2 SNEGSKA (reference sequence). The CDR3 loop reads CSADTNTEAFF. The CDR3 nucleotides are TGCAGTGCCGACACTAACACTGAAGCTTTCTTT.

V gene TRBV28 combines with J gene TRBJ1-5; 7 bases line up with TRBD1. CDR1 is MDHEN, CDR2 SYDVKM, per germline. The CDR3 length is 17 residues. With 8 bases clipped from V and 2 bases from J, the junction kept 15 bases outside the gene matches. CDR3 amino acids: CASAKTQGLKGNQPQHF. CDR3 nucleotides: TGTGCCAGCGCGAAAACACAGGGGCTTAAGGGCAATCAGCCCCAGCATTTT. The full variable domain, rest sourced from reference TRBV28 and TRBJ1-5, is DVKVTQSSRYLVKRTGEKVFLECVQDMDHENMFWYRQDPGLGLRLIYFSYDVKMKEKGDIPEGYSVSREKKERFSLILESASTNQTSMYLCASAKTQGLKGNQPQHFGDGTRLSIL.